This section outlines one TCR beta chain sequence together with its context. Its antigen remains unknown. The repertoire was sequenced with immunoSEQ multiplex PCR; TCRdb's copy has only in-frame clones and lacks some. The data contain some 290,000 clones, roughly 88% of them seen just once; the ten biggest clones take up around 0.88%. The source of the sample is a study of cytomegalovirus exposure and HLA in healthy donors. Germline CDR1 reads MNHNS; CDR2 reads SASEGT. This CDR3 region has 14 residues. J gave up 2 bases and V 4 bases, and 0 bases lay outside the gene matches. Findings and limits, study-wide: Later, an analysis found that TCR clusters from the first cohort tended to co-occur in the 110 or so validation repertoires.

This chain uses TRBV6-1 with TRBJ1-5; 9 bases are shared with TRBD1. This receptor was obtained from a man aged 25-45 years in good health and CMV-seronegative. The sequencing input was PBMCs. CDR3 region: CASSGTGGNQPQHF. CDR3 nucleotide sequence: TGTGCCAGCAGTGGGACAGGGGGCAATCAGCCCCAGCATTTT.